This T cell receptor beta chain was sequenced for a study of blood T cell repertoires in COVID-19 (dated by TCRdb to the early 2020s). With respect to the entire study: Collaborator samples came from the United States, Italy and Spain and covered acute and convalescent phases of COVID-19. Subjects who had been exposed to COVID-19, were actively infected with it, or had recovered from it provided the deeply sampled blood TCRbeta repertoires that made up the dataset. The prospective study material was composed of cDNA or gDNA derived from T cells, B-cell-depleted T cells, or PBMCs. The repertoires were released in a freely available public database intended as a resource for research on the immune response to SARS-CoV-2. A de-identified subject ID, COVID-19 status, age in years and sex were almost always included in the sample metadata. The samples were drawn from the first 160 participants of the ongoing ImmuneRACE study and from over 950 subjects provided by 6 global collaborators. Where HLA class I and class II types were available, the types were taken from metadata supplied by the sample provider, not from assay-based typing. What the study reported, not specific to this receptor: How much clinical and demographic metadata was included differed by source and by participant, and the metadata was provided uncurated.

Turning to this clone: The antigen this receptor binds is unknown. The sample holds no much larger clone one base away, and base qualities are not on file.

The immunoSEQ Assay, a bias-controlled multiplex PCR, was used to amplify TCRbeta CDR3 regions from genomic DNA. Per the source publication's procedure: Within the assay, amplification of reference gene primers was used to estimate how many nucleated cells each sample contained. To quantify the absolute abundance of each unique TCRbeta CDR3 rearrangement, sequence reads were collapsed and filtered. For each sample, productive Simpson clonality was calculated by taking the square root of Simpson's diversity index across productive rearrangements. In its TCRdb copy, this immuneACCESS table keeps in-frame sequences only and misses some clones. Where compared with another copy, unresolved V genes explain less than half of these, and the others have no known cause. The DNA gave D and trimming, while V, J and clone size come from that table. The table for this sample lists about 190,000 clones; over 75% of them were counted only once. The top ten hold approximately 2.9% of the sample.

Counted from cysteine to phenylalanine, this CDR3 has 13 amino acids. The DNA shown is the 39-base CDR3, in frame from base 1. V ends up 6 bases short and J 5 bases short, with an unmatched junction base count of 5. From the germline V gene (reference sequence), CDR1 is LGHDT and CDR2 is YNNKEL. The collaborating institutions used their own protocols to collect whole blood in K2EDTA tubes. For TCRbeta analysis, collaborators shipped samples in one of three forms: frozen whole blood, isolated PBMCs, or DNA extracted from either of those sample types. This sequence uses TRBV3-1 (or the pseudogene TRBV3-2) and TRBJ2-7, with 9 bases matching TRBD2. This TCR derives from a woman aged 80 or older with active or convalescent COVID-19. Specimen: peripheral blood. This receptor has the CDR3 CASSPSGINEQYF. The sequenced DNA: TGTGCCAGCAGTCCTAGCGGGATAAACGAGCAGTACTTC.